The 16 T cell receptor beta chains below all came from one sample that was sequenced in a study of T cell responses to AZD1222 COVID-19 vaccine. Sequencing used immunoSEQ multiplex PCR; TCRdb keeps in-frame clones, though not all of them. The sample lists more than 95,000 clones; approximately 91% were seen once. Sequencing was performed on peripheral blood, taken on day 0 of AZD1222 vaccination. The source is an adult in good health.

The chain carries TRBV3-1 (or the pseudogene TRBV3-2) and TRBJ1-2; D not certain. The CDR3 is 15 residues long. The germline CDR1 and CDR2 sequences are LGHDT and YNNKEL (reference sequence). The germline V and J ends were trimmed by 2 bases and 8 bases, with 18 bases remaining between them. The CDR3 reads CASSQPWTELKGYTF. DNA for the CDR3: TGTGCCAGCAGCCAACCGTGGACGGAGTTGAAGGGCTACACCTTC.

V and J are TRBV20-1 and TRBJ2-5; D is undetermined. This CDR3 contains 11 residues. The V gene's germline CDR1 is DFQATT and CDR2 SNEGSKA (reference sequence). Trimming cost V 2 bases and J 4 bases, with 5 bases left between them. For the CDR3, the DNA is TGCAGTGCTAGAAGAGTAGAGACCCAGTACTTC. It is translated as CSARRVETQYF.

The chain combines TRBV12-3 or TRBV12-4 with TRBJ2-1; D not resolved. The V gene lost 6 bases and the J gene lost 6 bases, with 6 bases spanning the gap. The CDR3 consists of 11 residues. The CDR3 coding sequence is TGTGCCAGCAGGGGTTCCAATGAGCAGTTCTTC. It codes for CASRGSNEQFF.

The chain combines TRBV19 with TRBJ1-6, with D hard to call. The V end was cut by 4 bases, the J end by 0 bases, with 7 bases between. CDR3 length: 15 amino acids. Germline V CDR1 and CDR2: LNHDA, SQIVND (reference sequence). The CDR3: CASSTGSSYNSPLHF. The CDR3 region has the DNA TGTGCCAGTAGTACGGGGAGCTCCTATAATTCACCCCTCCACTTT.

The genes are TRBV9 and TRBJ1-1; D is unclear. CDR1 is SGDLS and CDR2 is YYNGEE in the germline V gene. The length of the CDR3 is 16 residues. The V and J ends lost 0 bases and 4 bases respectively, with 16 bases between them. This CDR3 reads CASSVGFIVESTEAFF. CDR3 DNA sequence: TGTGCCAGCAGCGTAGGGTTCATCGTGGAGTCCACTGAAGCTTTCTTT.

This clone was observed once. The chain uses TRBV21-1 and TRBJ2-2; the table gives TRBD1 as D, unverified against the DNA. TRBV21-1 is classified as a pseudogene. The CDR3 covers 19 residues. CDR3 region: CASSPKSRGPTGDPGELFF. The CDR3 DNA follows: TGTGCCAGCAGCCCAAAAAGCAGGGGCCCGACAGGGGACCCCGGGGAGCTGTTTTTT.

The chain carries TRBV2 and TRBJ1-2; D is uncertain. The CDR3 has 15 residues. Germline assignment: CDR1 SNHLY and CDR2 FYNNEI. V was shortened by 1 base and J by 0 bases, with 9 bases between the two germline ends. The CDR3 sequence is CASSEGNPTNYGYTF. CDR3 coding DNA: TGTGCCAGCAGTGAAGGGAACCCGACTAACTATGGCTACACCTTC.

This clone was recorded many times. V gene TRBV12-3 or TRBV12-4 combines with J gene TRBJ1-2, with D unresolved. The CDR3 runs to 12 residues. V shed 0 bases and J shed 6 bases, with 5 bases lying between them. This CDR3 reads CASSLASDGYTF. CDR3 bases: TGTGCCAGCAGTTTAGCGTCCGATGGCTACACCTTC.

This sequence joins TRBV18 and TRBJ1-1; D possibly corresponds to TRBD1 (6 bases). The CDR3 has 15 amino acids. The V gene's germline CDR1 is KGHSH and CDR2 LQKENI. V was shortened by 0 bases and J by 1 base, with 9 bases between the two germline ends. The DNA for the CDR3 is TGTGCCAGCTCACCACCGGGGGGCGGGAACACTGAAGCTTTCTTT. The encoded protein is CASSPPGGGNTEAFF. Full variable domain (remainder filled in from reference TRBV18 and TRBJ1-1): NAGVMQNPRHLVRRRGQEARLRCSPMKGHSHVYWYRQLPEEGLKFMVYLQKENIIDESGMPKERFSAEFPKEGPSILRIQQVVRGDSAAYFCASSPPGGGNTEAFFGQGTRLTVV.

This clone was observed a handful of times. The V gene is TRBV5-5, the J gene TRBJ1-4; D unresolved. This CDR3 is 16 amino acids long. CDR1 SGHKS and CDR2 YYEKEE come from the germline V gene (reference sequence). The V end lost 0 bases, the J end lost 4 bases, and 13 bases lay between the germline ends. As DNA, the CDR3 is TGTGCCAGCAGCTTGGGCCCCGGGCAGCGTAATGAAAAACTGTTTTTT. It codes for CASSLGPGQRNEKLFF.

This clone was counted once. The J gene is TRBJ2-6, the V gene TRBV4-2; tentatively, D is TRBD1 or TRBD2 (7 bases each). Trimming shortened V by 1 base and J by 4 bases, and 20 bases separated the two germline ends. Germline CDR1 is LGHNA and CDR2 is YNFKEQ. The CDR3 covers 19 residues. CDR3 sequence: CASSQAPWEGAYGANVLTF. The CDR3 nucleotides are TGTGCCAGCAGCCAAGCCCCCTGGGAGGGGGCGTACGGGGCCAACGTCCTGACTTTC.

Only a few counts were recorded for this clone. The chain uses TRBV6-6 and TRBJ1-2, with 8 bases identical to TRBD1. Trimming at V came to 4 bases and at J to 8 bases, leaving 9 bases not matched to a gene. The CDR3 spans 14 residues. The germline V gene encodes CDR1 MNHNY and CDR2 SVGAGI (reference sequence). The CDR3 DNA reads TGTGCCAGCAGTTTCCTCCAGGGGGCGGAGGGCTACACCTTC. Protein: CASSFLQGAEGYTF.

The chain links TRBV5-1 to TRBJ2-5; D unresolved. CDR3 length equals 13 residues. The germline V and J ends were trimmed by 4 bases and 2 bases, with 9 bases remaining between them. CDR1 and CDR2 (germline): SGHRS, YFSETQ. The CDR3 loop reads CASSPRPQETQYF. CDR3 sequence (DNA): TGCGCCAGCAGCCCAAGACCACAAGAGACCCAGTACTTC.

V is TRBV7-3 and J is TRBJ1-1; D possibly corresponds to TRBD1 (6 bases). Germline loops: CDR1 SGHTA, CDR2 FQGTGA. The V end lost 5 bases, the J end lost 7 bases, and 14 bases lay between the germline ends. The CDR3 runs to 13 residues. In DNA form, the CDR3 reads TGTGCCAGCAGCCAAACAGGGTCCGGTGAAGCTTTCTTT. It codes for CASSQTGSGEAFF.

The V call is TRBV10-3, the J call TRBJ1-5; possibly TRBD1 for D (6 bases). This CDR3 has 15 residues. V was shortened by 11 bases and J by 4 bases, with 21 bases between the two germline ends. Germline V gene lookup returns CDR1 ENHRY and CDR2 SYGVKD. As DNA, the CDR3 is TGTGCCGCCGGTGGGGGGCACTCTTCTAATCAGCCCCAGCATTTT. Translation: CAAGGGHSSNQPQHF.

This clone occurred a few times. The chain recombines TRBV7-3 with TRBJ2-1, with 9 bases aligning to TRBD1. The CDR3 totals 17 residues. CDR1 and CDR2 (germline): SGHTA, FQGTGA. The junction had 17 bases not matched to a gene; V was cut back by 5 bases and J by 9 bases. The CDR3 here is CASSETSGQGIGVEQFF. The CDR3, as DNA: TGTGCCAGCAGCGAAACGTCCGGACAGGGGATCGGGGTTGAGCAGTTCTTC.